The source of this T cell receptor beta chain is a study of response to subunit inactivated influenza vaccine. The V end was cut by 0 bases, the J end by 7 bases, with 9 bases between. Looked up from germline, CDR1 is SGHRS and CDR2 is YFSETQ. There are 13 residues in the CDR3. A single record per CDR3 protein comes from TCRdb applying MiXCR to the RT-PCR reads. The data contain hundreds of thousands of distinct CDR3 sequences, approximately 17% of them seen just once; the ten biggest clones take up about 11%. The sample holds a few counts of this clonotype. Its antigen is still unknown. Study-level findings and limits: Only a handful of new T cells, the authors suggested, are recruited with each seasonal influenza vaccination.

Sequenced material: PBMCs from blood, taken about 5 days after vaccination. The TCR comes from a man aged 45-65 years who received an inactivated influenza vaccine. The chain recombines TRBV5-1 with TRBJ2-3, with a weak D call TRBD2 (5 bases). The CDR3 bases are TGCGCCAGCAGCTTGGGACGGGAATATACGCAGTATTTT. It is translated as CASSLGREYTQYF.